These 11 T cell receptor beta chains originate from one sample sequenced in a study of blood T cells in healthy people across ages. The authors ran a second PCR of about 7 to 12 cycles using a sample-barcoded 5' primer and a J-beta primer mix. TCRdb re-derived calls from the 5' RACE reads in MiXCR, one entry per CDR3 protein. The sample has 980,000 or so distinct CDR3 sequences, about 48% seen once. Sequenced input: blood. Receptors originate from a man aged 30 to 45 in good health.

As concerns this clonotype: This clone may be a read error of a much larger clone one base away. In DNA form, the CDR3 reads TGCAGTGCTAGGCTGGTGGGGCGGCCCCAGCATTTT. The encoded protein is CSARLVGRPQHF. This chain uses TRBV20-1 with TRBJ1-5, with D possibly TRBD1 on 5 matching bases. V was pared by 3 bases and J by 9 bases, with 12 bases between. From germline, CDR1 is DFQATT and CDR2 SNEGSKA (reference sequence). CDR3 length: 12 amino acids.

The V gene is TRBV27, the J gene TRBJ2-7; no definite D call. This CDR3 region has 16 residues. The germline V gene has CDR1 MNHEY and CDR2 SMNVEV (reference sequence). Between the trimmed V and J ends, which lost 2 bases and 7 bases, there was a span of 21 bases. The CDR3 DNA is TGTGCCAGCAGTTTAGAGCTTGAGTCAGCGCCTTGGGAGCAGTACTTC. Its translation is CASSLELESAPWEQYF.

The chain uses TRBV9 and TRBJ1-5, with D tentatively TRBD1 (5 bases). The length of the CDR3 is 14 residues. Per the germline V gene, CDR1 is SGDLS and CDR2 is YYNGEE. The ends were cut back, 3 bases at V and 5 bases at J, with 12 bases in the middle. CDR3 in amino acids: CASSAKDSYQPQHF. CDR3 nucleotides: TGTGCCAGCAGCGCAAAAGACAGCTATCAGCCCCAGCATTTT.

CDR3 amino acids: CASSYNPGGQGGPQHF. In nucleotides, the CDR3 is TGTGCCAGCAGCTACAACCCCGGGGGACAGGGAGGGCCCCAGCATTTT. The chain recombines TRBV7-9 with TRBJ1-5, with 9 bases matching TRBD1. The V gene end was trimmed by 4 bases and the J gene end by 9 bases; junction bases not matched to a gene: 13. The CDR3 is made up of 16 amino acids. CDR1 is SEHNR, CDR2 FQNEAQ, per germline (reference sequence).

In regard to this clonotype: A much bigger clone sits one base away, suggesting this may be a read error. This sequence joins TRBV4-1 and TRBJ2-7; D not resolved. Germline V CDR1 and CDR2: MGHRA, YSYEKL. There are 13 residues in the CDR3. The V and J ends lost 8 bases and 5 bases respectively, with 16 bases between them. In DNA, the CDR3 is TGCGCCAGCTCCGGCGGAACGTCCGACGAGCAGTACTTC. Amino acid sequence: CASSGGTSDEQYF.

This clonotype was counted a few times. The gene calls are TRBV12-3 or TRBV12-4 and TRBJ2-1; the match to TRBD1 covers 7 bases. Trimming removed 6 bases from V and 5 bases from J; junction bases left unmatched: 10. This CDR3 spans 15 amino acids. In nucleotides, the CDR3 is TGTGCCAGCAGCGCTCTCCGGGACAGAAACAATGAGCAGTTCTTC. The encoded protein is CASSALRDRNNEQFF.

V and J are TRBV18 and TRBJ2-3; TRBD2 agrees at 9 bases. CDR3 size: 18 residues. With 3 bases clipped from V and 5 bases from J, the junction kept 15 bases outside the gene matches. Germline loops: CDR1 KGHSH, CDR2 LQKENI. CDR3 coding DNA: TGTGCCAGCTCACCGCCCGTCTTTGCGGGGGGGTCACAAGATACGCAGTATTTT. This translates into CASSPPVFAGGSQDTQYF.

V gene TRBV7-8 combines with J gene TRBJ2-1, with 7 positions matching TRBD2. The CDR3 spans 14 residues. The germline gives CDR1 SGHVS, CDR2 FQNEAQ. The V and J ends lost 5 bases and 7 bases, in that order; junction bases with no gene match: 8. CDR3 in amino acids: CASSGGVILNEQFF. The CDR3 DNA sequence: TGTGCCAGCAGCGGGGGGGTAATTCTTAATGAGCAGTTCTTC.

This chain connects TRBV2 to TRBJ2-7, with TRBD1 matching 8 bases. CDR1 and CDR2 from the germline V gene are SNHLY and FYNNEI. The ends lost 2 bases at V and 4 bases at J; junction bases unmatched: 7. CDR3 length: 15 residues. CDR3 region: CASSERGTGRYEQYF. Written as DNA, the CDR3 is TGTGCCAGCAGTGAAAGGGGGACAGGACGTTACGAGCAGTACTTC.

This clonotype was observed many times. This chain uses TRBV7-9 with TRBJ2-1; tentative D call: TRBD2 (5 bases). Trimming pared 1 base from V and 7 bases from J, leaving 11 bases between. The CDR3 extends over 14 amino acids. Germline loops: CDR1 SEHNR, CDR2 FQNEAQ (reference sequence). The CDR3 is CASSLEFPGNEQFF. The DNA for the CDR3 is TGTGCCAGCAGCTTAGAATTCCCGGGGAATGAGCAGTTCTTC.

Comment on this clonotype: A much larger clone sits a single nucleotide away, making a read error possible. The CDR3 nucleotides are TGCGCCAGCAGCACCGTGACTACATCGGCCAAGCAGTTCTTC. It codes for CASSTVTTSAKQFF. The chain couples TRBV5-1 to TRBJ2-1; possible D gene TRBD2, 5 bases. This CDR3 comprises 14 residues. V dropped 4 bases and J dropped 11 bases, with 19 bases sitting between them. Germline values: CDR1 SGHRS, CDR2 YFSETQ. Full variable domain (missing parts from reference TRBV5-1 and TRBJ2-1): KAGVTQTPRYLIKTRGQQVTLSCSPISGHRSVSWYQQTPGQGLQFLFEYFSETQRNKGNFPGRFSGRQFSNSRSEMNVSTLELGDSALYLCASSTVTTSAKQFFGPGTRLTVL.